This passage covers 8 T cell receptor beta chains from one sample sequenced in a study of blood T cell repertoires in COVID-19. Repertoires were generated with immunoSEQ multiplex PCR, while TCRdb's copy carries only in-frame clones and drops some. The top ten hold about 20% of the sample, which has 20,000 to 25,000 clones, roughly 75% seen once. The specimen was peripheral blood. All receptors derive from a human donor in a cohort sampled during active or convalescent COVID-19.

This chain connects TRBV7-9 to TRBJ1-1; maybe TRBD1 (5 bases). The CDR3 loop spans 15 amino acids. The V gene lost 5 bases and the J gene lost 0 bases, with 13 bases spanning the gap. Germline CDR1 and CDR2: SEHNR and FQNEAQ (reference sequence). DNA of the CDR3: TGTGCCAGCAGCCTCAGGGTCGGACTGAACACTGAAGCTTTCTTT. It translates to CASSLRVGLNTEAFF.

The chain has TRBV7-2 and TRBJ2-4; D is possibly TRBD2 (5 bases). The V end was cut by 0 bases, the J end by 5 bases, with 11 bases between. The CDR3 extends over 15 amino acids. Looked up from germline, CDR1 is SGHTA and CDR2 is FQGNSA. This CDR3 is CASSLAGAPQNIQYF. CDR3 in DNA: TGTGCCAGCAGCTTAGCGGGAGCCCCCCAAAACATTCAGTACTTC.

There are a few counts of this clone. The J gene is TRBJ2-2, the V gene TRBV29-1; maybe TRBD1 (6 bases). Between the trimmed V and J ends, which lost 4 bases and 0 bases, there was a span of 15 bases. The CDR3 runs to 16 residues. CDR1 and CDR2 (germline): SQVTM, ANQGSEA. The CDR3 reads CSVAKDRLANTGELFF. In nucleotides, the CDR3 is TGCAGCGTTGCAAAAGACAGGCTCGCGAACACCGGGGAGCTGTTTTTT.

This chain uses TRBV7-8 with TRBJ2-4; tentatively, D is TRBD1 (5 bases). The CDR3 contains 15 residues. The V gene's germline CDR1 is SGHVS and CDR2 FQNEAQ. Trimming cost V 8 bases and J 2 bases, with 16 bases left between them. The CDR3 spells CASGPQAGTKNIQYF. As DNA, the CDR3 is TGTGCCAGCGGACCCCAGGCAGGGACCAAAAACATTCAGTACTTC.

The J gene is TRBJ1-5, the V gene TRBV2; tentative D call: TRBD1 (6 bases). Germline values: CDR1 SNHLY, CDR2 FYNNEI. V dropped 8 bases and J dropped 7 bases, with 15 bases sitting between them. The CDR3 consists of 13 residues. The CDR3 loop is CASSLNREQPQHF. Here the CDR3 DNA reads TGTGCCAGCTCGCTAAACAGGGAACAGCCCCAGCATTTT.

The chain uses TRBV5-4 and TRBJ2-2; 7 bases are shared with TRBD1. The germline CDR1 and CDR2 sequences are SGHNT and YYREEE (reference sequence). The ends lost 4 bases at V and 3 bases at J; junction bases unmatched: 6. The CDR3 is made up of 15 amino acids. The CDR3 loop reads CASSQITGDTGELFF. In DNA form, the CDR3 reads TGTGCCAGCAGCCAGATTACAGGGGACACCGGGGAGCTGTTTTTT. The full variable domain, its missing parts supplied by reference TRBV5-4 and TRBJ2-2, is ETGVTQSPTHLIKTRGQQVTLRCSSQSGHNTVSWYQQALGQGPQFIFQYYREEENGRGNFPPRFSGLQFPNYSSELNVNALELDDSALYLCASSQITGDTGELFFGEGSRLTVL.

The chain joins TRBV5-4 to TRBJ2-7, with TRBD2 matching 10 bases. The ends lost 5 bases at V and 0 bases at J; junction bases unmatched: 5. Germline CDR1 is SGHNT and CDR2 is YYREEE (reference sequence). The CDR3 is made up of 15 amino acids. The CDR3 DNA reads TGTGCCAGCAGTTTACTAGCGGGAAGCTCCTACGAGCAGTACTTC. Residues: CASSLLAGSSYEQYF.

This clone was seen a few times. This rearrangement joins TRBV10-2 to TRBJ1-4; the D gene is possibly TRBD1 (6 bases). The CDR3 is 12 amino acids. Trimming took off 8 bases at V and 6 bases at J, with 10 bases between the two ends. CDR1 is WSHSY and CDR2 is SAAADI in the germline V gene. This chain's CDR3 is CASSRTDEKLFF. CDR3 coding DNA: TGCGCCAGCTCCCGGACAGATGAAAAACTGTTTTTT.